The 14 T cell receptor beta chains reported below all come from one sample, sequenced in a study of cytomegalovirus exposure and HLA in healthy donors. Researchers ran the PCR with 60 Vbeta and 13 Jbeta primers. Sequenced by immunoSEQ multiplex PCR; TCRdb stores in-frame clones only, minus some. This sample has about 150,000 clones, with approximately 68% found just once. The sequenced sample consisted of PBMCs. Every receptor here comes from a man between 40 and 49 years old in good health and CMV-seronegative.

The chain is built from TRBV18 and TRBJ2-3, with TRBD1 matching 8 bases. The CDR3 spans 15 residues. V lost 3 bases and J lost 4; bases outside the gene matches: 6. Per the germline V gene, CDR1 is KGHSH and CDR2 is LQKENI. The CDR3 nucleotides read TGTGCCAGCTCACCTTCACAGGGGGGCGCAGATACGCAGTATTTT. Translation: CASSPSQGGADTQYF.

The V call is TRBV7-9, the J call TRBJ1-4; D may be TRBD1 (5 bases). Germline V gene data show CDR1 as SEHNR and CDR2 as FQNEAQ (reference sequence). V lost 5 bases to trimming and J lost 8 bases, with 18 bases between them. This CDR3 region has 15 residues. The CDR3 spells CASSQGTFHGEKLFF. The CDR3 DNA sequence: TGTGCCAGCAGCCAAGGGACTTTCCACGGGGAAAAACTGTTTTTT.

This clone was found a few times. The junction differs from germline at one of its ends, possibly a read error. The chain uses TRBV5-1 and TRBJ1-2; 7 bases align to TRBD1. This CDR3 spans 16 amino acids. The V gene's germline CDR1 is SGHRS and CDR2 YFSETQ. CDR3 sequence reads: CASSLVSQGTGTGYPF. In DNA, the CDR3 is TGCGCCAGCAGCTTGGTCTCACAGGGGACGGGAACGGGATACCCCTTC.

The chain links TRBV29-1 to TRBJ2-5; 7 nucleotides align to TRBD2. From germline, CDR1 is SQVTM and CDR2 ANQGSEA. With V trimmed by 1 base and J by 4 bases, 9 bases remained unmatched. The CDR3 is made up of 15 amino acids. CDR3 DNA sequence: TGCAGCGTTGAAGGGCTAGCGGAGCCCGGAGAGACCCAGTACTTC. As protein: CSVEGLAEPGETQYF.

V is TRBV15 and J is TRBJ2-5; D perhaps matches TRBD2 (6 bases). The J call may be mistaken, given a closer DNA end match to TRBJ2-7. CDR3 size: 15 residues. Germline CDR1 reads LNHNV; CDR2 reads YYDKDF (reference sequence). Written as DNA, the CDR3 is TGTGCCACCAGCAGTGTCGGGAGTTTAGCCTACGAGCAGTACTTC. This codes for CATSSVGSLAYEQYF.

The chain is built from TRBV5-1 and TRBJ2-7; TRBD2 might be the D (6 bases). Trimming took 0 bases from V and 3 from J, leaving 13 bases between them. The CDR3 is 15 residues long. The V gene's germline CDR1 is SGHRS and CDR2 YFSETQ. The CDR3 spells CASSLGVGGDYEQYF. CDR3 sequence (DNA): TGCGCCAGCAGCTTGGGTGTGGGGGGTGACTACGAGCAGTACTTC.

This clone was detected a few times. The chain joins TRBV2 to TRBJ1-4; the D gene is possibly TRBD1 (5 bases). The germline V gene encodes CDR1 SNHLY and CDR2 FYNNEI. The CDR3 consists of 14 residues. V was clipped by 6 bases and J by 0 bases, with 8 bases between them. The CDR3 DNA is TGTGCCAGCAGGTCAGGGACAACTAATGAAAAACTGTTTTTT. Protein product: CASRSGTTNEKLFF.

In this sample, this clone turned up a few times. CDR3 sequence (DNA): TGTGCTAGCCCTAATAAGGAGTTAGCCAAAAACATTCAGTACTTC. This gives the protein CASPNKELAKNIQYF. The V call is TRBV12-5, the J call TRBJ2-4; D unclear. V lost 9 bases to trimming and J lost 0 bases, with 15 bases between them. Germline CDR1 LGHNT, CDR2 FRNRAP. The CDR3 is 15 amino acids.

The chain recombines TRBV4-1 with TRBJ1-3, with a tentative D call TRBD1 (6 bases). Trimming took 0 bases from V and 4 from J, leaving 13 bases between them. CDR1 MGHRA and CDR2 YSYEKL come from the germline V gene. The CDR3 extends over 16 amino acids. CDR3: CASSQDRGGAGNTIYF. CDR3 coding DNA: TGCGCCAGCAGCCAAGATCGCGGGGGCGCGGGAAACACCATATATTTT.

This clone was observed a handful of times. J is TRBJ2-7 and V is TRBV15, with TRBD2 matching 7 bases. CDR1 LNHNV and CDR2 YYDKDF come from the germline V gene (reference sequence). The CDR3 loop spans 13 amino acids. V was pared by 5 bases and J by 3 bases, with 4 bases of the junction left unmatched. The CDR3 protein is CATSGGVGYEQYF. CDR3 bases: TGTGCCACCAGCGGGGGGGTGGGCTACGAGCAGTACTTC.

Here the CDR3 reads CATRGDTQYF. CDR3 DNA: TGTGCCACCCGGGGGGATACGCAGTATTTT. The J gene is TRBJ2-3, the V gene TRBV2; D possibly corresponds to TRBD2 (6 bases). This CDR3 has 10 residues. Trimming pared 10 bases from V and 6 bases from J, leaving 8 bases between. CDR1 and CDR2 (germline): SNHLY, FYNNEI. The full variable domain, rest sourced from reference TRBV2 and TRBJ2-3, is EPEVTQTPSHQVTQMGQEVILRCVPISNHLYFYWYRQILGQKVEFLVSFYNNEISEKSEIFDDQFSVERPDGSNFTLKIRSTKLEDSAMYFCATRGDTQYFGPGTRLTVL.

V gene TRBV5-6 combines with J gene TRBJ1-2; D is undetermined. V was cut by 4 bases and J by 1 base, with 5 bases left in between. CDR1 SGHDT and CDR2 YYEEEE come from the germline V gene. CDR3 length: 12 residues. The DNA of the CDR3 is TGTGCCAGCAGCGTTAATAACTATGGCTACACCTTC. Amino acids: CASSVNNYGYTF.

This clone has just a few counts. The chain carries TRBV5-6 and TRBJ1-5; no definite D call. Germline V gene lookup returns CDR1 SGHDT and CDR2 YYEEEE. This CDR3 spans 14 amino acids. V was cut by 0 bases and J by 4 bases, with 8 bases left in between. The chain's CDR3 is CASSLVGFNQPQHF. The CDR3 nucleotides read TGTGCCAGCAGCTTGGTCGGGTTTAATCAGCCCCAGCATTTT.

The chain combines TRBV21-1 with TRBJ1-2; the D call TRBD1 from the table was never checked on the DNA. TRBV21-1 is deemed a pseudogene. The CDR3 consists of 14 residues. CDR3 amino acids: CASRGQGAWYGYTF. The CDR3 DNA follows: TGTGCCAGCAGGGGACAGGGGGCATGGTATGGCTACACCTTC.